The 20 T cell receptor beta chains below come from one sample, sequenced in a study of blood T cells in healthy people across ages. A J-beta primer mix and a sample-barcoded 5' primer were used in a second PCR of about 7 to 12 cycles. TCRdb ran MiXCR on the 5' RACE reads and lists one entry per CDR3 protein. This sample has some 1.1 million distinct CDR3 sequences; under 40% occur once, and the top ten carry roughly 14%. Sequencing used blood. Receptor source: a man between 18 and 29 years old in good health.

There are many counts of this clonotype. V is TRBV11-2 and J is TRBJ2-1; possible D gene TRBD1, 5 bases. Germline assignment: CDR1 SGHAT and CDR2 FQNNGV. The V end was cut by 1 base, the J end by 6 bases, with 7 bases between. The CDR3 totals 13 residues. The CDR3 DNA reads as TGTGCCAGCAGCTTAGGGGGCCCCAATGAGCAGTTCTTC. This sequence encodes CASSLGGPNEQFF.

This clonotype was counted a single time. Sequence at one end of the junction differs from germline and may be a read error. The chain has TRBV27 and TRBJ2-1; 7 nucleotides match TRBD1. The CDR3 totals 16 residues. CDR1 and CDR2 (germline): MNHEY, SMNVEV (reference sequence). CDR3 DNA: TGTGCCAGCGGTTTATGGCAGGGGGAAGCCTACAATGAGCAGTTCTTC. Encoded protein: CASGLWQGEAYNEQFF.

This clonotype was seen repeatedly, ten times or more. The chain carries TRBV4-1 and TRBJ1-2; 10 bases align to TRBD1. J gave up 4 bases and V 6 bases, and 11 bases lay outside the gene matches. Germline V gene lookup returns CDR1 MGHRA and CDR2 YSYEKL. This CDR3 has 16 amino acids. CDR3 sequence reads: CASSASGTGDRYGYTF. Written as DNA, the CDR3 is TGCGCCAGCAGTGCTTCCGGGACAGGGGACCGCTATGGCTACACCTTC.

The chain uses TRBV9 and TRBJ2-4; 10 bases map to TRBD1. The J call is in doubt because the DNA end fits TRBJ2-7 better. Germline lookup yields CDR1 SGDLS and CDR2 YYNGEE. The length of the CDR3 is 15 residues. CDR3 DNA: TGTGCCAGCAGCGAGACAGGGGGCGCTTCCTACGAGCAGTACTTC. The encoded protein is CASSETGGASYEQYF.

As regards this clonotype: One base away lies a much larger clone, so this may be a sequencing read error. The V call is TRBV4-3, the J call TRBJ2-1; 9 bases match TRBD2. The CDR3 consists of 15 residues. The germline gives CDR1 LGHNA, CDR2 YSLEER. The CDR3 loop reads CASRSGTSQHNEQSF. For the CDR3, the DNA is TGCGCCAGCAGGTCCGGGACTAGCCAACACAATGAGCAGTCCTTC.

This clonotype appeared a few times. The gene calls are TRBV6-5 and TRBJ2-2; TRBD2 matches at 7 bases. The CDR3 is 12 amino acids. The V and J ends lost 10 bases and 6 bases, in that order; junction bases with no gene match: 5. The germline gives CDR1 MNHEY, CDR2 SVGAGI. CDR3 sequence (DNA): TGTGCCACCGATCGGGGGGCCGGGGAGCTGTTTTTT. Translated, it gives CATDRGAGELFF.

The chain links TRBV2 to TRBJ1-6; D call uncertain. The CDR3 runs 14 residues. The germline V gene has CDR1 SNHLY and CDR2 FYNNEI. The V end was cut by 4 bases, the J end by 6 bases, with 10 bases between. The CDR3 region has the DNA TGTGCCAGCAGTGTTGGGGTTTCTAATTCACCCCTCCACTTT. It specifies CASSVGVSNSPLHF. Full variable domain (missing parts from reference TRBV2 and TRBJ1-6): EPEVTQTPSHQVTQMGQEVILRCVPISNHLYFYWYRQILGQKVEFLVSFYNNEISEKSEIFDDQFSVERPDGSNFTLKIRSTKLEDSAMYFCASSVGVSNSPLHFGNGTRLTVT.

The V and J genes are TRBV7-9 and TRBJ2-6, with 7 bases identical to TRBD1. Germline V gene lookup returns CDR1 SEHNR and CDR2 FQNEAQ (reference sequence). V gave up 6 bases and J gave up 1 base; unmatched junction bases: 9. The CDR3 totals 17 residues. The CDR3 sequence is CASRDQTGISGANVLTF. The CDR3 region has the DNA TGTGCCAGCAGGGACCAGACAGGGATTTCTGGGGCCAACGTCCTGACTTTC. Using reference TRBV7-9 and TRBJ2-6 for the parts outside the CDR3, the full variable domain is DTGVSQNPRHKITKRGQNVTFRCDPISEHNRLYWYRQTLGQGPEFLTYFQNEAQLEKSRLLSDRFSAERPKGSFSTLEIQRTEQGDSAMYLCASRDQTGISGANVLTFGAGSRLTVL.

This rearrangement joins TRBV25-1 to TRBJ1-5; D perhaps matches TRBD1 (5 bases). Germline V gene data show CDR1 as MGHDK and CDR2 as SYGVNS. V lost 5 bases to trimming and J lost 6 bases, with 11 bases between them. This CDR3 contains 13 residues. The CDR3 DNA reads as TGTGCCAGCAGTTCAGGGACGGGTCAGCCCCAGCATTTT. It codes for CASSSGTGQPQHF. Looking up the rest from reference TRBV25-1 and TRBJ1-5 gives the full variable domain: EADIYQTPRYLVIGTGKKITLECSQTMGHDKMYWYQQDPGMELHLIHYSYGVNSTEKGDLSSESTVSRIRTEHFPLTLESARPSHTSQYLCASSSGTGQPQHFGDGTRLSIL.

The genes are TRBV7-2 and TRBJ1-2, with 8 bases that match TRBD1. V dropped 5 bases and J dropped 2; count of bases not matched to a gene: 7. The CDR3 covers 15 residues. Germline loops: CDR1 SGHTA, CDR2 FQGNSA. Here the CDR3 reads CASSPSTGDNYGYTF. The DNA of the CDR3 is TGTGCCAGCAGCCCCTCGACAGGGGACAACTATGGCTACACCTTC.

The J gene is TRBJ2-5, the V gene TRBV20-1; 7 bases fit TRBD2. With 6 bases clipped from V and 6 bases from J, the junction kept 10 bases outside the gene matches. The CDR3 has 13 amino acids. CDR1 is DFQATT, CDR2 SNEGSKA, per germline (reference sequence). The CDR3 sequence: CSALGGGEKTQYF. The DNA of the CDR3 is TGCAGTGCCCTGGGGGGGGGTGAAAAGACCCAGTACTTC.

This chain uses TRBV3-1 with TRBJ1-1, with D tentatively TRBD1 (5 bases). This CDR3 comprises 13 residues. Germline assignment: CDR1 LGHDT and CDR2 YNNKEL (reference sequence). Trimming shortened V by 4 bases and J by 8 bases, and 14 bases separated the two germline ends. CDR3 DNA sequence: TGTGCCAGCAGCCCCTCCGGCAGGGAAGAAGCTTTCTTT. Its translation: CASSPSGREEAFF.

A few counts support this clonotype. The chain is built from TRBV4-2 and TRBJ2-3, with 7 bases identical to TRBD2. The trim removed 10 bases at V and 1 base at J, leaving 11 bases unmatched. The germline gives CDR1 LGHNA, CDR2 YNFKEQ. There are 15 residues in the CDR3. The CDR3 reads CATGRRGDRTDTQYF. CDR3 in DNA: TGTGCCACCGGACGTCGGGGGGATCGCACAGATACGCAGTATTTT.

This clonotype was observed a handful of times. The J gene is TRBJ1-6, the V gene TRBV6-6, with 7 bases identical to TRBD1. V was pared by 2 bases and J by 6 bases, with 4 bases of the junction left unmatched. The CDR3 totals 15 residues. The germline CDR1 and CDR2 sequences are MNHNY and SVGAGI (reference sequence). Here the CDR3 reads CASSYPGQPNSPLHF. The CDR3 DNA sequence: TGTGCCAGCAGTTACCCGGGACAGCCTAATTCACCCCTCCACTTT.

V usage is TRBV6-4 and J usage is TRBJ2-1; D may correspond to TRBD1 or TRBD2 (6 bases each). The DNA end is more similar to TRBJ2-7, so the J call may be wrong. Germline loops: CDR1 MRHNA, CDR2 SNTAGT. The CDR3 has 15 amino acids. CDR3 coding DNA: TGTGCCAGCAGTGACGAGTGGGGGGCCTACAATGAGCAGTACTTC. Translation gives CASSDEWGAYNEQYF.

The chain joins TRBV21-1 to TRBJ2-2. TRBV21-1 is annotated as a pseudogene. This CDR3 spans 15 amino acids. The CDR3: CASSKGDEDTGELFF. The CDR3 coding sequence is TGTGCCAGCAGCAAAGGGGATGAGGACACCGGGGAGCTGTTTTTT.

The chain recombines TRBV11-2 with TRBJ2-3, with D hard to call. Germline V lookup: CDR1 SGHAT, CDR2 FQNNGV. Trimming shortened V by 0 bases and J by 1 base, and 11 bases separated the two germline ends. The CDR3 consists of 16 residues. CDR3 coding DNA: TGTGCCAGCAGCTTAGATACCTATTCGGGCACAGATACGCAGTATTTT. Protein product: CASSLDTYSGTDTQYF.

Many counts were recorded for this clonotype. This chain joins TRBV20-1 and TRBJ2-5; the D gene is possibly TRBD2 (6 bases). The CDR3 loop spans 14 amino acids. The ends were cut back, 2 bases at V and 4 bases at J, with 14 bases in the middle. CDR1 is DFQATT, CDR2 SNEGSKA, per germline (reference sequence). The CDR3 loop is CSARSTGGIETQYF. CDR3 nucleotide sequence: TGCAGTGCTAGATCAACAGGAGGGATAGAGACCCAGTACTTC.

The chain joins TRBV6-5 to TRBJ2-1; 7 bases agree with TRBD2. Germline-derived CDR1 and CDR2 are MNHEY and SVGAGI. The ends lost 2 bases at V and 1 base at J; junction bases unmatched: 2. The CDR3 sequence is 15 residues long. The CDR3 DNA follows: TGTGCCAGCAGTTACCGGGAGGAGTCCTACAATGAGCAGTTCTTC. Protein product: CASSYREESYNEQFF.

This clonotype was seen repeatedly, ten times or more. The chain combines TRBV5-1 with TRBJ2-1; 8 nucleotides agree with TRBD1. CDR1 is SGHRS, CDR2 YFSETQ, per germline. This CDR3 has 16 residues. The V gene end was trimmed by 3 bases and the J gene end by 4 bases; junction bases not matched to a gene: 9. CDR3: CASSYIWDRSYNEQFF. In nucleotides, the CDR3 is TGCGCCAGCAGCTACATCTGGGACAGGAGTTACAATGAGCAGTTCTTC.